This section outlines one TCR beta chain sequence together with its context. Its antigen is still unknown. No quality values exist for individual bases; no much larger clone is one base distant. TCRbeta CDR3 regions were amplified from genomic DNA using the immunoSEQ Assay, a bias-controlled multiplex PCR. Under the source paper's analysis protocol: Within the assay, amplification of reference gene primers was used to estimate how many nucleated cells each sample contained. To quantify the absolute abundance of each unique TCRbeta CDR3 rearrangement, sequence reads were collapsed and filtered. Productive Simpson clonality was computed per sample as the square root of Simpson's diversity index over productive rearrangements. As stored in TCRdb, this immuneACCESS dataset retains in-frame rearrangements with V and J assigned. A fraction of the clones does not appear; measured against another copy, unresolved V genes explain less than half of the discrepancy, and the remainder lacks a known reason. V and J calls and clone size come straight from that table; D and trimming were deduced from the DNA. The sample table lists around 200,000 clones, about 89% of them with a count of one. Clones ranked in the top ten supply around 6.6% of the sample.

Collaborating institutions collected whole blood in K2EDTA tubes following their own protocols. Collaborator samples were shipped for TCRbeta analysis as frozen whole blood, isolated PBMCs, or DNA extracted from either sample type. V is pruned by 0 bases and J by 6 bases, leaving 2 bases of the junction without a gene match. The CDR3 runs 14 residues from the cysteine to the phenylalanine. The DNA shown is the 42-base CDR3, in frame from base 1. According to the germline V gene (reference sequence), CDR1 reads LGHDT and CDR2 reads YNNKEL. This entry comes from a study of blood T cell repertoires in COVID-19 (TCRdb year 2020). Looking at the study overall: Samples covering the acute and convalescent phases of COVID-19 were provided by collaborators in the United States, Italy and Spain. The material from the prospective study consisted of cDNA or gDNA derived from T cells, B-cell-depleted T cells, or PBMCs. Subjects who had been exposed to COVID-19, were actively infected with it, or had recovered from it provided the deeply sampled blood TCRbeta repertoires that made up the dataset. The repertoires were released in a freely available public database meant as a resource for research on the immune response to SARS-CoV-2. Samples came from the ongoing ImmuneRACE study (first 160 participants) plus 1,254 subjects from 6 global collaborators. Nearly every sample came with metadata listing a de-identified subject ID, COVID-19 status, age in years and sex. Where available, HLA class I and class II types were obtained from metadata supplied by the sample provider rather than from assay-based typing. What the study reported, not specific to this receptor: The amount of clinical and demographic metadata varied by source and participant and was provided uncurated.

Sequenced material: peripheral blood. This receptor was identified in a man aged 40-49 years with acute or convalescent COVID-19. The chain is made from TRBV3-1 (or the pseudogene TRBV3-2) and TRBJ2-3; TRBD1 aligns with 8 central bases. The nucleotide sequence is TGTGCCAGCAGCCAAGACAGGGGGCCCGATACGCAGTATTTT. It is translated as CASSQDRGPDTQYF.